This TCR beta chain was sequenced in a study of blood T cell repertoires in COVID-19. Germline V lookup: CDR1 MDHEN, CDR2 SYDVKM. V was pared by 4 bases and J by 0 bases, with 15 bases between. The CDR3 length is 16 residues. As handled by the study authors: Quantification of nucleated cells was approximated via reference gene primer amplification. Assay used: immunoSEQ multiplex PCR; TCRdb lists only in-frame clones, some missing. The V and J calls and clone size were taken over from that table, and D and trimming were inferred from the DNA. This table has about 160,000 clones, approximately 85% appearing once.

The chain recombines TRBV28 with TRBJ1-2; maybe TRBD1 (5 bases). The sequence derives from an elderly man with COVID-19, enrolled during active disease. Sequenced: peripheral blood. CDR3 region: CASSSPRTPTNYGYTF. The CDR3 nucleotides read TGTGCCAGCAGTTCACCGAGGACACCTACTAACTATGGCTACACCTTC.